Included here is one T cell receptor (beta chain) sequence, with context. The sample is drawn from a study of blood T cells in healthy people across ages. Through a sample-barcoded 5' primer and a J-beta primer mix, a second PCR was run for about 6 to 11 cycles. TCRdb fed the 5' RACE reads into MiXCR, producing one record per CDR3 protein. Counted here are some 940,000 distinct CDR3 sequences, about 29% occurring once; the ten biggest clones make up about 9.4%. CDR3 length: 13 residues. With 4 bases removed from V and 14 bases from J, the gap between germline ends came to 19 bases. A further study also used this sample, focusing on T cells of mothers and their children.

This receptor was identified in a woman in her forties in good health. This chain connects TRBV12-3 or TRBV12-4 to TRBJ2-3; D might be TRBD1 or TRBD2, each matching 5 bases. Sequencing was performed on blood. CDR3 amino acids: CASSSGRTEIAYF. DNA of the CDR3: TGTGCCAGCAGTTCGGGACGGACGGAGATTGCGTATTTT.